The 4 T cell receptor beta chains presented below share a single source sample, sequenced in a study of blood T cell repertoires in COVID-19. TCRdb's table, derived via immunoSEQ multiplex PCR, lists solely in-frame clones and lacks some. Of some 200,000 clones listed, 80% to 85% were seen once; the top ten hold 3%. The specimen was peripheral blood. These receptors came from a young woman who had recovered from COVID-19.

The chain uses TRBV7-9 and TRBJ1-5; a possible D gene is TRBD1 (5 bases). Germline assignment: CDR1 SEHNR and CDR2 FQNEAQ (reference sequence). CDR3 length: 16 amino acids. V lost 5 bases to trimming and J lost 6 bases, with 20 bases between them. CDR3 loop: CASSVGTDWRGQPQHF. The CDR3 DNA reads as TGTGCCAGCAGCGTCGGGACTGATTGGAGGGGTCAGCCCCAGCATTTT. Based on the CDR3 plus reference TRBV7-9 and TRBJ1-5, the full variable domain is DTGVSQNPRHKITKRGQNVTFRCDPISEHNRLYWYRQTLGQGPEFLTYFQNEAQLEKSRLLSDRFSAERPKGSFSTLEIQRTEQGDSAMYLCASSVGTDWRGQPQHFGDGTRLSIL.

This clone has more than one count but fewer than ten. The CDR3 reads CALRTGAANQPQHF. The DNA for the CDR3 is TGTGCCCTACGGACAGGGGCGGCCAATCAGCCCCAGCATTTT. This chain uses TRBV30 with TRBJ1-5; TRBD1 agrees at 9 bases. The CDR3 consists of 14 residues. V trimming: 8 bases; J trimming: 3 bases; junction bases outside the gene matches: 8. Looked up from germline, CDR1 is GTSNPN and CDR2 is SVGIG (reference sequence).

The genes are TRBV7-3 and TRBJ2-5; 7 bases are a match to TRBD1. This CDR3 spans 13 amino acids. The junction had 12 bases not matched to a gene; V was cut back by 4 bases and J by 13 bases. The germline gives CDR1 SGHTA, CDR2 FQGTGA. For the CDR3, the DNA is TGTGCCAGCAGCTCTACTGGAGAACAGGGGTTGTACTTC. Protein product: CASSSTGEQGLYF.

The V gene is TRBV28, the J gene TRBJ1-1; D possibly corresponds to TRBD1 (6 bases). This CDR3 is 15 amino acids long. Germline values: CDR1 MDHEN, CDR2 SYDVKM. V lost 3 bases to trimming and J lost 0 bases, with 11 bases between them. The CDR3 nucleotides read TGTGCCAGCAGTTTTACCGGGACACTGAACACTGAAGCTTTCTTT. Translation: CASSFTGTLNTEAFF.